The 10 T cell receptor beta chains reported below all come from one sample, sequenced in a study of cytomegalovirus exposure and HLA in healthy donors (dated by TCRdb to 2015 to 2018). Libraries were constructed by the immunoSEQ multiplex PCR assay. TCRdb retrieved this table from immuneACCESS and kept in-frame rearrangements only. Not all clones are present; in checked studies, unresolved V genes account for under half, and no reason is known for the remainder. The table for this sample lists 85,000 to 95,000 clones; 96% of them were counted only once. Clones ranked in the top ten supply 0.6% to 0.85% of the sample. The sample was PBMCs. The source of these receptors is a young man in good health and CMV-seronegative.

The CDR3 sequence is CASSKGGQGASGYTF. DNA for the CDR3: TGTGCCAGTAGTAAGGGGGGACAGGGGGCCTCTGGCTACACCTTC. The chain carries TRBV19 and TRBJ1-2; 12 bases map to TRBD1. Germline assignment: CDR1 LNHDA and CDR2 SQIVND (reference sequence). V shed 4 bases, J shed 7 bases, and the junction held 7 bases outside the gene matches. The CDR3 length is 15 residues.

The chain joins TRBV19 to TRBJ2-2; D may be TRBD1 (6 bases). V was clipped by 5 bases and J by 1 base, with 20 bases between them. The V gene's germline CDR1 is LNHDA and CDR2 SQIVND (reference sequence). This CDR3 comprises 18 residues. The DNA for the CDR3 is TGTGCCAGTAGTGACCCCAGGGGAGCGAGACAGAACACCGGGGAGCTGTTTTTT. It specifies CASSDPRGARQNTGELFF.

The V gene is TRBV7-9, the J gene TRBJ1-2; 7 bases agree with TRBD1. J was trimmed by 2 bases and V by 5 bases; bases with no gene match: 11. Germline lookup yields CDR1 SEHNR and CDR2 FQNEAQ (reference sequence). The CDR3 consists of 16 residues. Here the CDR3 DNA reads TGTGCCAGCAGCCTAAACGCCGACAGGGCCAACTATGGCTACACCTTC. Its translation: CASSLNADRANYGYTF. The full variable domain, with the rest looked up from reference TRBV7-9 and TRBJ1-2, is DTGVSQNPRHKITKRGQNVTFRCDPISEHNRLYWYRQTLGQGPEFLTYFQNEAQLEKSRLLSDRFSAERPKGSFSTLEIQRTEQGDSAMYLCASSLNADRANYGYTFGSGTRLTVV.

In its sample, this clone was seen once. The genes are TRBV28 and TRBJ2-2; no clear D. V was shortened by 3 bases and J by 7 bases, with 6 bases between the two germline ends. Germline values: CDR1 MDHEN, CDR2 SYDVKM. This CDR3 spans 12 amino acids. The CDR3 is CASSFQVGELFF. In nucleotides, the CDR3 is TGTGCCAGCAGTTTTCAGGTCGGGGAGCTGTTTTTT.

The V and J genes are TRBV19 and TRBJ2-7, with unresolved D. The V end lost 3 bases, the J end lost 0 bases, and 9 bases lay between the germline ends. The germline gives CDR1 LNHDA, CDR2 SQIVND (reference sequence). The CDR3 has 14 amino acids. The CDR3 DNA reads as TGTGCCAGTAGTATCTCCGCCAGCTCCTACGAGCAGTACTTC. The encoded protein is CASSISASSYEQYF.

V usage is TRBV11-3 and J usage is TRBJ2-7, with TRBD2 matching 10 bases. CDR1 and CDR2 from the germline V gene are SGHNT and YENEEA. The junction had 6 bases not matched to a gene; V was cut back by 5 bases and J by 5 bases. The CDR3 is 14 residues long. CDR3 nucleotides: TGTGCCAGCAGCCTTAGCGGGAGGAGGGACGAGCAGTACTTC. Protein: CASSLSGRRDEQYF.

CDR3 protein: CASSRDRSSGANVLTF. The CDR3 DNA is TGTGCCAGCAGCCGAGACAGGAGCTCTGGGGCCAACGTCCTGACTTTC. This rearrangement joins TRBV7-9 to TRBJ2-6; a weak D match, TRBD1 (6 bases). Germline V CDR1 and CDR2: SEHNR, FQNEAQ (reference sequence). Trimming cost V 5 bases and J 0 bases, with 11 bases left between them. The CDR3 contains 16 residues.

This chain connects TRBV28 to TRBJ2-7, with 7 bases lining up with TRBD1. V trimming: 4 bases; J trimming: 3 bases; junction bases outside the gene matches: 9. The CDR3 covers 15 residues. Germline values: CDR1 MDHEN, CDR2 SYDVKM. The CDR3 spells CASSSPGTVNYEQYF. The CDR3 bases are TGTGCCAGCAGTTCCCCCGGGACAGTAAACTACGAGCAGTACTTC.

CDR3 bases: TGTGCCAGCAGGCGCTCGGCAGGGATATACTGGGAGCTGTTTTTT. Protein product: CASRRSAGIYWELFF. The rearrangement links TRBV28 to TRBJ2-2; D might be TRBD1 (5 bases). The CDR3 consists of 15 residues. V was clipped by 6 bases and J by 9 bases, with 20 bases between them. CDR1 MDHEN and CDR2 SYDVKM come from the germline V gene.

This chain connects TRBV28 to TRBJ1-2; possibly TRBD1 for D (5 bases). Germline-derived CDR1 and CDR2 are MDHEN and SYDVKM. V was shortened by 0 bases and J by 2 bases, with 10 bases between the two germline ends. The CDR3 consists of 15 residues. CDR3 in DNA: TGTGCCAGCAGTTTATGGTCAGGGTGGAACTATGGCTACACCTTC. It encodes CASSLWSGWNYGYTF.